This entry lists 28 T cell receptor beta chains sequenced from one sample in a study of blood T cell repertoires in COVID-19. Profiled with immunoSEQ multiplex PCR; TCRdb holds only in-frame clones, not every one. The profile covers a few hundred thousand clones, with about 90% appearing a single time and over 4.5% taken by the ten largest. Sequencing input: PBMCs or T cells enriched from blood (not recorded which). The receptors shown here come from a man aged 25-40 years who had recovered from COVID-19.

V and J are TRBV7-9 and TRBJ1-4; D is possibly TRBD1 (5 bases). The CDR3 covers 15 residues. Germline V gene sequence: CDR1 SEHNR, CDR2 FQNEAQ (reference sequence). Trimming removed 5 bases from V and 2 bases from J, with 12 bases in between. DNA of the CDR3: TGTGCCAGCAGCCTGGGGGGAGAGACTAATGAAAAACTGTTTTTT. This gives the protein CASSLGGETNEKLFF.

This clone has just a few counts. The chain couples TRBV6-5 to TRBJ1-5; 9 nucleotides line up with TRBD1. V was pared by 6 bases and J by 3 bases, with 6 bases of the junction left unmatched. The CDR3 contains 15 residues. CDR1 and CDR2 (germline): MNHEY, SVGAGI. Here the CDR3 reads CASRPDRGYNQPQHF. The CDR3 nucleotides are TGTGCCAGCAGGCCGGACAGGGGTTACAATCAGCCCCAGCATTTT.

V is TRBV19 and J is TRBJ1-5; D unclear. This CDR3 has 13 residues. Trimming took 9 bases from V and 3 from J, leaving 12 bases between them. Germline lookup yields CDR1 LNHDA and CDR2 SQIVND (reference sequence). CDR3 sequence: CASGSQVNQPQHF. In nucleotides, the CDR3 is TGTGCCAGCGGGAGCCAGGTCAATCAGCCCCAGCATTTT.

The chain employs TRBV11-2 and TRBJ2-7; D ambiguous. V dropped 5 bases and J dropped 4 bases, with 9 bases sitting between them. Germline assignment: CDR1 SGHAT and CDR2 FQNNGV. The CDR3 is made up of 12 amino acids. The CDR3 bases are TGTGCCAGCAGCCCCCTTTCTTACGAGCAGTACTTC. Amino acids: CASSPLSYEQYF.

Of note for this clone: Other nucleotide sequences from this sample produce the same CDR3. This rearrangement joins TRBV12-3 or TRBV12-4 to TRBJ2-5; D may be TRBD1 (6 bases). The V end was cut by 6 bases, the J end by 5 bases, with 13 bases between. The CDR3 has 13 residues. This chain's CDR3 is CASRLQGGETQYF. The CDR3, as DNA: TGTGCCAGCAGACTACAGGGTGGGGAGACCCAGTACTTC.

This rearrangement joins TRBV12-3 or TRBV12-4 to TRBJ2-1, with TRBD1 identical over 8 bases. The CDR3 is made up of 12 amino acids. Trimming took 6 bases from V and 10 from J; bases not matched to a gene: 5. CDR3 DNA: TGTGCCAGCAGCCTGACAGGGGTGGAGCAGTTCTTC. This translates into CASSLTGVEQFF.

The chain uses TRBV21-1 and TRBJ1-3. TRBV21-1 is designated a pseudogene. The CDR3 has 17 amino acids. In nucleotides, the CDR3 is TGTGCCAGCAGCAAACCGGGACTAACAAACTCTGGAAACACCATATATTTT. This sequence encodes CASSKPGLTNSGNTIYF.

The V gene is TRBV7-6, the J gene TRBJ2-1, with a weak D call TRBD1 (7 bases). V was shortened by 2 bases and J by 4 bases, with 15 bases between the two germline ends. The germline gives CDR1 SGHVS, CDR2 FNYEAQ. There are 16 residues in the CDR3. The CDR3 protein is CASSLSRQGGYNEQFF. Written as DNA, the CDR3 is TGTGCCAGCAGCTTATCCCGACAGGGAGGTTACAATGAGCAGTTCTTC.

The rearrangement joins TRBV4-2 to TRBJ1-4, with D possibly matching TRBD1 (6 bases). CDR1 is LGHNA and CDR2 is YNFKEQ in the germline V gene. CDR3 length: 15 amino acids. Trimming stripped 4 bases from V and 5 bases from J, with 14 bases between. The CDR3 is CASSRRTAFNEKLFF. The CDR3 DNA sequence: TGTGCCAGCAGCCGCAGGACAGCCTTCAATGAAAAACTGTTTTTT.

The chain has TRBV6-5 and TRBJ2-7; TRBD1 agrees at 9 bases. The trim removed 2 bases at V and 3 bases at J, leaving 5 bases unmatched. This CDR3 region has 15 residues. Germline V CDR1 and CDR2: MNHEY, SVGAGI. The CDR3 protein is CASSYLGQGNYEQYF. In nucleotides, the CDR3 is TGTGCCAGCAGTTACCTGGGACAGGGTAACTACGAGCAGTACTTC.

This clone is a singleton in its sample. The V call is TRBV27, the J call TRBJ1-2; 7 bases align to TRBD1. Per the germline V gene, CDR1 is MNHEY and CDR2 is SMNVEV (reference sequence). The ends lost 2 bases at V and 4 bases at J; junction bases unmatched: 7. The CDR3 runs 15 residues. The CDR3 sequence: CASSLNPGQIYGYTF. The DNA of the CDR3 is TGTGCCAGCAGTTTAAACCCGGGACAGATCTATGGCTACACCTTC.

The gene calls are TRBV28 and TRBJ2-2; possible D gene TRBD1, 6 bases. The germline V and J ends were trimmed by 6 bases and 5 bases, with 7 bases remaining between them. Per the germline V gene, CDR1 is MDHEN and CDR2 is SYDVKM. The CDR3 has 12 amino acids. The CDR3 loop is CASRTGTGELFF. The CDR3 bases are TGTGCCAGCAGAACAGGGACCGGGGAGCTGTTTTTT.

V and J are TRBV5-1 and TRBJ2-3; tentatively, D is TRBD2 (6 bases). CDR3 length equals 15 residues. From germline, CDR1 is SGHRS and CDR2 YFSETQ. V lost 4 bases, J lost 2 bases, and 14 bases lay in between. In nucleotides, the CDR3 is TGCGCCAGCAGCCCGACTCGGGGGATCACAGATACGCAGTATTTT. This encodes CASSPTRGITDTQYF.

The chain combines TRBV6-5 with TRBJ2-1, with TRBD2 matching over 11 bases. Germline CDR1 MNHEY, CDR2 SVGAGI. The length of the CDR3 is 16 residues. J gave up 4 bases and V 2 bases, and 4 bases lay outside the gene matches. In DNA, the CDR3 is TGTGCCAGCAGTTACCTAGGGACTAGCGGTTACAATGAGCAGTTCTTC. Protein sequence: CASSYLGTSGYNEQFF.

The chain has TRBV29-1 and TRBJ2-7; 7 bases match TRBD1. Germline assignment: CDR1 SQVTM and CDR2 ANQGSEA. CDR3 length: 12 amino acids. V trimming: 5 bases; J trimming: 4 bases; junction bases outside the gene matches: 5. Here the CDR3 reads CSVYADRYEQYF. DNA of the CDR3: TGCAGCGTTTATGCGGACAGGTACGAGCAGTACTTC.

The chain recombines TRBV5-1 with TRBJ2-7, with D perhaps matching TRBD1 (5 bases). Germline values: CDR1 SGHRS, CDR2 YFSETQ. Trimming pared 4 bases from V and 5 bases from J, leaving 13 bases between. The CDR3 is made up of 13 amino acids. The CDR3 bases are TGCGCCAGCAGCCTCAGGGATTGGGACGAGCAGTACTTC. It yields the protein CASSLRDWDEQYF.

The CDR3 spells CASSLDGQSGNTIYF. The CDR3 nucleotides read TGTGCCAGCAGCTTAGACGGACAGAGTGGCAACACCATATATTTT. V usage is TRBV11-3 and J usage is TRBJ1-3, with D possibly TRBD1 on 6 matching bases. Germline V gene data show CDR1 as SGHNT and CDR2 as YENEEA. The V end lost 0 bases, the J end lost 7 bases, and 13 bases lay between the germline ends. CDR3 length equals 15 residues.

This sequence joins TRBV27 and TRBJ1-2, with no clear D. This CDR3 is built from 13 residues. Germline lookup yields CDR1 MNHEY and CDR2 SMNVEV (reference sequence). Trimming removed 6 bases at V and 7 bases at J, with 15 bases between. The CDR3 nucleotides are TGTGCCAGCAGGACATTCAAAGAGATTGGCTACACCTTC. Translation gives CASRTFKEIGYTF.

This rearrangement joins TRBV20-1 to TRBJ2-5; 7 nucleotides line up with TRBD1. Germline CDR1 is DFQATT and CDR2 is SNEGSKA (reference sequence). V shed 3 bases, J shed 7 bases, and the junction held 5 bases outside the gene matches. CDR3 length: 12 amino acids. The CDR3 region is CSASGDRGTQYF. The CDR3, as DNA: TGCAGTGCTAGTGGGGACAGAGGGACCCAGTACTTC.

This clone was seen only once. The rearrangement joins TRBV18 to TRBJ2-5; a weak D match, TRBD2 (6 bases). Germline values: CDR1 KGHSH, CDR2 LQKENI. V dropped 4 bases and J dropped 5 bases, with 14 bases sitting between them. The CDR3 sequence is 14 residues long. This CDR3 is CASSQNPGVETQYF. The CDR3 DNA reads TGTGCCAGCTCACAGAACCCGGGGGTGGAGACCCAGTACTTC.

Written as DNA, the CDR3 is TGTGCCAGCAGCCTCCCAGTTGGTTACGAGCAGTACTTC. This sequence encodes CASSLPVGYEQYF. The chain carries TRBV28 and TRBJ2-7; D ambiguous. Looked up from germline, CDR1 is MDHEN and CDR2 is SYDVKM. V shed 6 bases and J shed 4 bases, with 13 bases lying between them. The CDR3 is 13 amino acids.

This chain joins TRBV11-2 and TRBJ2-4; TRBD2 might be the D (5 bases). The V gene's germline CDR1 is SGHAT and CDR2 FQNNGV. The CDR3 is 17 amino acids. Between the trimmed V and J ends, which lost 4 bases and 2 bases, there was a span of 18 bases. Here the CDR3 reads CASSSTTIRDPKNIQYF. CDR3 in DNA: TGTGCCAGCAGCTCCACCACCATACGGGATCCCAAAAACATTCAGTACTTC.

Notes on this clone: Within the sample, other DNA sequences also encode this same CDR3. V and J are TRBV6-4 and TRBJ2-1; 11 bases fit TRBD2. The ends lost 0 bases at V and 6 bases at J; junction bases unmatched: 1. Germline values: CDR1 MRHNA, CDR2 SNTAGT. The CDR3 runs to 15 residues. The CDR3 loop is CASSDSSGGANEQFF. The CDR3 DNA follows: TGTGCCAGCAGTGACTCTAGCGGGGGGGCCAATGAGCAGTTCTTC.

The J gene is TRBJ2-2, the V gene TRBV24-1, with D possibly TRBD1 on 6 matching bases. Germline CDR1 KGHDR, CDR2 SFDVKD. The CDR3 loop spans 17 amino acids. The V end was cut by 4 bases, the J end by 1 base, with 15 bases between. The CDR3 protein is CATSETGTTKNTGELFF. DNA of the CDR3: TGTGCCACCAGTGAAACTGGGACAACTAAGAACACCGGGGAGCTGTTTTTT.

The rearrangement uses TRBV21-1 and TRBJ1-5; the table's D call TRBD1 went unverified against the DNA. TRBV21-1 is a listed pseudogene. The CDR3 runs to 13 residues. For the CDR3, the DNA is TGTGCCAGCCGAGGGGGAAGCAATCAGCCCCAGCATTTT. This encodes CASRGGSNQPQHF.

The sample holds one count of this clone. V usage is TRBV4-2 and J usage is TRBJ2-5; weak D call: TRBD2 (6 bases). V was cut by 3 bases and J by 5 bases, with 13 bases left in between. Germline V gene lookup returns CDR1 LGHNA and CDR2 YNFKEQ. The CDR3 has 14 amino acids. The chain's CDR3 is CASSQRGSGETQYF. CDR3 nucleotides: TGTGCCAGCAGCCAGCGAGGGAGCGGGGAGACCCAGTACTTC.

This clone was observed a single time. The chain joins TRBV2 to TRBJ2-3, with TRBD1 matching over 8 bases. CDR3 length: 14 residues. Trimming at V came to 7 bases and at J to 5 bases, leaving 8 bases not matched to a gene. CDR1 SNHLY and CDR2 FYNNEI come from the germline V gene. The CDR3 nucleotides are TGTGCCAGCAAGATAAGGACAGGGCAAGATACGCAGTATTTT. Residues: CASKIRTGQDTQYF.

This chain links TRBV4-2 with TRBJ2-1; the D gene is possibly TRBD1 (6 bases). In germline, CDR1 is LGHNA, CDR2 YNFKEQ. Trimming shortened V by 0 bases and J by 1 base, and 19 bases separated the two germline ends. The CDR3 totals 19 residues. CDR3 protein: CASSQEITRVTGSYNEQFF. CDR3 sequence (DNA): TGTGCCAGCAGCCAAGAGATCACTAGGGTGACAGGATCCTACAATGAGCAGTTCTTC.